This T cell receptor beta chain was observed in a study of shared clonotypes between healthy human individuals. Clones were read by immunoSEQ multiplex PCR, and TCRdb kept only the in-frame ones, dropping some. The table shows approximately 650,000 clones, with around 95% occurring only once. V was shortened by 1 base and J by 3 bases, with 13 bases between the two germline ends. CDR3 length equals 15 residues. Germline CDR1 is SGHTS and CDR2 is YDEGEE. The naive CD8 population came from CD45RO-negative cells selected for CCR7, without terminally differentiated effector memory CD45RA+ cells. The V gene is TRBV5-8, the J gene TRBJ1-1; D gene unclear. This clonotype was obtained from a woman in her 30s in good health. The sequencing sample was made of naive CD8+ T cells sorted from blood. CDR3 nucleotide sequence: TGTGCCAGCAGCTTGTTTGACCTCCCGGACACTGAAGCTTTCTTT. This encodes CASSLFDLPDTEAFF.